This T cell receptor (beta chain) is from a study of T cells in Graves' hyperthyroidism and ophthalmopathy. The CDR3 length is 14 residues. Germline assignment: CDR1 LNHDA and CDR2 SQIVND (reference sequence). The V end lost 7 bases, the J end lost 1 base, and 10 bases lay between the germline ends. This clonotype was recorded many times. Authors of the study amplified TCR beta CDR3 regions from RNA transcripts. A set of HTBI primers served as the primers for a first-round RT-PCR of the TCR CDR3. TCRdb re-called the multiplex PCR reads through MiXCR, storing one row per CDR3 protein. The sample lists 100,000 to 130,000 distinct CDR3 sequences; roughly 15% were seen once.

The material sequenced was blood. V is TRBV19 and J is TRBJ2-2; unclear D gene. The receptor was derived from a woman in her forties or fifties with Graves' hyperthyroidism. The CDR3 DNA follows: TGTGCCAGTAAGGTGGCAGGGAACACCGGGGAGCTGTTTTTT. It codes for CASKVAGNTGELFF. Supplemented by reference TRBV19 and TRBJ2-2, the full variable domain reads DGGITQSPKYLFRKEGQNVTLSCEQNLNHDAMYWYRQDPGQGLRLIYYSQIVNDFQKGDIAEGYSVSREKKESFPLTVTSAQKNPTAFYLCASKVAGNTGELFFGEGSRLTVL.